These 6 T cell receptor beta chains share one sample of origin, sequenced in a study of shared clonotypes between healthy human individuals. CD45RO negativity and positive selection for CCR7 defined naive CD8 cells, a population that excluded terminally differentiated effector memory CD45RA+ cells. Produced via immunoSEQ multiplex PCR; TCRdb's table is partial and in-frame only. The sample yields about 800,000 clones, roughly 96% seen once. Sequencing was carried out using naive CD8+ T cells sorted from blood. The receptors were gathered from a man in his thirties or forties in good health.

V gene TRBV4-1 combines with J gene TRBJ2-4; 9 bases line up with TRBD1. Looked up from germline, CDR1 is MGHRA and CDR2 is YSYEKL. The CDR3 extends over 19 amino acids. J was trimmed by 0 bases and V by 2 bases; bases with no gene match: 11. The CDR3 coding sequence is TGCGCCAGCAGCCAAAGGGACAGGGACGACCGAAAAGCCAAAAACATTCAGTACTTC. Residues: CASSQRDRDDRKAKNIQYF.

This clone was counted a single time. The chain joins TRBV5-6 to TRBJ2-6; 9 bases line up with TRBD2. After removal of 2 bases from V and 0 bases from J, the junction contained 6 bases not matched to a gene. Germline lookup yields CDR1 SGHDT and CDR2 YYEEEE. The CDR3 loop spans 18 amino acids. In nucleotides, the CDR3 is TGTGCCAGCAGCTTAGGGGCGGGAGGGGCCTCTGGGGCCAACGTCCTGACTTTC. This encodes CASSLGAGGASGANVLTF.

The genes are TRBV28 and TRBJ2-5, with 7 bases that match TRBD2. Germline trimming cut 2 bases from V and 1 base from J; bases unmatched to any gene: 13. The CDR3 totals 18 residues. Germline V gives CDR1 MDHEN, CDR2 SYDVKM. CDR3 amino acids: CASSLMASGRGTQETQYF. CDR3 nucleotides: TGTGCCAGCAGTTTAATGGCTAGCGGCCGGGGGACCCAAGAGACCCAGTACTTC.

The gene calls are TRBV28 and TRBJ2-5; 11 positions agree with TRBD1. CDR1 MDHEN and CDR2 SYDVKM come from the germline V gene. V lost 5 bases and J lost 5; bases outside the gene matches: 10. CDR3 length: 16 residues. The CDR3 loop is CASSPGRTGGWETQYF. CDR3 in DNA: TGTGCCAGCAGTCCTGGACGGACAGGGGGCTGGGAGACCCAGTACTTC.

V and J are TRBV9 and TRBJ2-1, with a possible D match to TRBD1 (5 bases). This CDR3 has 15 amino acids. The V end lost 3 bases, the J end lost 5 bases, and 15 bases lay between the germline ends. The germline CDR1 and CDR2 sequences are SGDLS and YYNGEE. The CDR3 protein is CASSARVKLNNEQFF. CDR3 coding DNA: TGTGCCAGCAGCGCCAGGGTTAAGCTTAACAATGAGCAGTTCTTC.

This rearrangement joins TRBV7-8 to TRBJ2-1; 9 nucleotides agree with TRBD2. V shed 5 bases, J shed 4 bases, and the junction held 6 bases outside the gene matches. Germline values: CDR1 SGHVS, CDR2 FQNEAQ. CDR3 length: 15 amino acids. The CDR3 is CASSPIAGEYNEQFF. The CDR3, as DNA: TGTGCCAGCAGCCCGATAGCGGGAGAGTACAATGAGCAGTTCTTC.